The 20 T cell receptor beta chains reported below all come from one sample, sequenced in a study of identical twins. Each CDR3 protein gets one entry after TCRdb re-called the 5' RACE reads with MiXCR. The table lists 1.5 million to 2 million distinct CDR3 sequences, less than 35% of them singletons, with over 0.25% in the top ten. Sequencing used cord blood. These receptors came from a newborn girl in good health.

This clonotype has just a few counts. This rearrangement joins TRBV25-1 to TRBJ1-6; D is ambiguous. The CDR3 has 17 amino acids. The germline V gene encodes CDR1 MGHDK and CDR2 SYGVNS. V dropped 5 bases and J dropped 6 bases, with 20 bases sitting between them. The DNA of the CDR3 is TGTGCCAGCAGTAACCGGGGAGCAAAAGGCCCTAATTCACCCCTCCACTTT. Its protein product is CASSNRGAKGPNSPLHF.

This clonotype came up many times. This rearrangement joins TRBV29-1 to TRBJ2-1, with D perhaps matching TRBD2 (6 bases). CDR3 length: 16 residues. The germline gives CDR1 SQVTM, CDR2 ANQGSEA. The V end lost 0 bases, the J end lost 3 bases, and 15 bases lay between the germline ends. The CDR3 reads CSVEDRPAGLYNEQFF. The DNA for the CDR3 is TGCAGCGTTGAAGATCGGCCAGCGGGCCTCTACAATGAGCAGTTCTTC.

This clonotype was recorded a few times. The J gene is TRBJ2-7, the V gene TRBV6-1, with D unclear. The V gene lost 0 bases and the J gene lost 2 bases, with 8 bases spanning the gap. CDR3 length: 14 amino acids. CDR1 and CDR2 (germline): MNHNS, SASEGT. The CDR3 loop is CASSEAGPPYEQYF. The CDR3 region has the DNA TGTGCCAGCAGTGAAGCTGGGCCTCCCTACGAGCAGTACTTC.

This clonotype was found a few times. The V gene is TRBV4-2, the J gene TRBJ2-7; 8 nucleotides match TRBD1. The CDR3 consists of 16 residues. From germline, CDR1 is LGHNA and CDR2 YNFKEQ. Trimming at V came to 0 bases and at J to 1 base, leaving 5 bases not matched to a gene. The DNA for the CDR3 is TGTGCCAGCAGCCAAGATGACAGGGGCCCTTCCTACGAGCAGTACTTC. It yields the protein CASSQDDRGPSYEQYF.

This clonotype was seen many times. The chain combines TRBV5-8 with TRBJ2-3; no clear D. CDR1 is SGHTS and CDR2 is YDEGEE in the germline V gene. V was pared by 9 bases and J by 6 bases, with 14 bases between. There are 12 residues in the CDR3. This CDR3 reads CATPSLGDTQYF. CDR3 DNA sequence: TGTGCCACCCCCAGCTTAGGTGATACGCAGTATTTT.

The rearrangement joins TRBV27 to TRBJ2-7; D perhaps matches TRBD1 (6 bases). This CDR3 is built from 14 residues. V lost 6 bases and J 3 bases, leaving 15 bases between the germline ends. Germline V gene sequence: CDR1 MNHEY, CDR2 SMNVEV (reference sequence). CDR3 DNA: TGTGCCAGCAGATCGACAGGCCTCATCTACGAGCAGTACTTC. Residues: CASRSTGLIYEQYF.

The chain couples TRBV7-2 to TRBJ2-7, with 7 nucleotides matching TRBD2. Germline CDR1 is SGHTA and CDR2 is FQGNSA. J was trimmed by 2 bases and V by 4 bases; bases with no gene match: 11. The CDR3 sequence is 16 residues long. The CDR3 here is CASSSGLVGLPYEQYF. The CDR3 region has the DNA TGTGCCAGCAGCTCTGGACTAGTGGGACTCCCCTACGAGCAGTACTTC.

This clonotype was found once. The chain carries TRBV20-1 and TRBJ2-1; 7 bases are shared with TRBD2. Germline trimming cut 5 bases from V and 3 bases from J; bases unmatched to any gene: 13. Germline CDR1 is DFQATT and CDR2 is SNEGSKA (reference sequence). The CDR3 is 16 residues long. The DNA of the CDR3 is TGCAGTGCTCAGACTAGCAGAAGCACAGTCTACAATGAGCAGTTCTTC. Translating gives CSAQTSRSTVYNEQFF.

This clonotype was counted between two and nine times. This chain connects TRBV12-3 or TRBV12-4 to TRBJ2-7; TRBD1 is a possible D gene (6 bases). The CDR3 runs 12 residues. V was pared by 7 bases and J by 5 bases, with 12 bases between. The CDR3 protein is CASTRGGNEQYF. The DNA of the CDR3 is TGTGCCAGCACCCGAGGGGGAAACGAGCAGTACTTC.

The chain joins TRBV20-1 to TRBJ2-7; a possible D gene is TRBD2 (5 bases). Trimming stripped 3 bases from V and 7 bases from J, with 19 bases between. Germline CDR1 is DFQATT and CDR2 is SNEGSKA (reference sequence). The CDR3 has 14 amino acids. CDR3 DNA: TGCAGTGCTAGCGCCGGGAATGTTGGGAATGAGCAGTACTTC. Translating gives CSASAGNVGNEQYF.

This clonotype has just one count. Compared with germline, one end of the junction differs, possibly owing to a read error. The V and J genes are TRBV14 and TRBJ1-6; D is unclear. The V gene's germline CDR1 is SGHDN and CDR2 FVKESK. This CDR3 region has 15 residues. Written as DNA, the CDR3 is TGTGCCAGCAGCCAAGCGGTCCGGGGTAATTCACCCCCCCACTTT. The encoded protein is CASSQAVRGNSPPHF.

The J gene is TRBJ2-1, the V gene TRBV20-1, with D unresolved. The better agreement between TRBJ2-7 and the DNA end casts doubt on the J call. Germline V gene data show CDR1 as DFQATT and CDR2 as SNEGSKA (reference sequence). The CDR3 spans 14 residues. CDR3 sequence (DNA): TGCAGTGCTCCTGGGAAAAGCTCCTACAATGAGCAGTACTTC. Amino acids: CSAPGKSSYNEQYF.

The rearrangement links TRBV18 to TRBJ1-6; no firm D call. The CDR3 spans 14 residues. Germline lookup yields CDR1 KGHSH and CDR2 LQKENI. Trimming cost V 1 base and J 5 bases, with 6 bases left between them. The CDR3 region is CASSPHGNNSPLHF. The CDR3 bases are TGTGCCAGCTCACCACACGGAAATAATTCACCCCTCCACTTT. The full variable domain, rest sourced from reference TRBV18 and TRBJ1-6, is NAGVMQNPRHLVRRRGQEARLRCSPMKGHSHVYWYRQLPEEGLKFMVYLQKENIIDESGMPKERFSAEFPKEGPSILRIQQVVRGDSAAYFCASSPHGNNSPLHFGNGTRLTVT.

The CDR3 sequence: CSAGSVIYSNQPQHF. The CDR3, as DNA: TGCAGTGCTGGATCAGTTATCTATAGCAATCAGCCCCAGCATTTT. V is TRBV20-1 and J is TRBJ1-5; no reliable D call. This CDR3 spans 15 amino acids. Germline assignment: CDR1 DFQATT and CDR2 SNEGSKA (reference sequence). V was cut by 5 bases and J by 0 bases, with 14 bases left in between.

This clonotype was found a few times. The chain employs TRBV2 and TRBJ2-7; no definite D call. V was trimmed by 0 bases and J by 1 base, leaving 10 bases between them. Germline V gene sequence: CDR1 SNHLY, CDR2 FYNNEI. The CDR3 covers 15 residues. The CDR3 spells CASSEAKGRSYEQYF. The CDR3, as DNA: TGTGCCAGCAGTGAAGCGAAGGGTCGGTCCTACGAGCAGTACTTC.

The chain is built from TRBV27 and TRBJ2-4; 11 positions agree with TRBD1. The CDR3 runs to 16 residues. Germline lookup yields CDR1 MNHEY and CDR2 SMNVEV (reference sequence). V was clipped by 7 bases and J by 1 base; unmatched bases: 6. The CDR3 bases are TGTGCCAGCAACCCGGACAGGGGGCGCGCCAAAAACATTCAGTACTTC. This translates into CASNPDRGRAKNIQYF.

About this clonotype itself: Since a much larger clone is just one base distant, this may be a read error. Here the CDR3 DNA reads TGTGCCATCAGTGGGACTAGCGGGGGTCACAATGAGCAGTACTTC. This encodes CAISGTSGGHNEQYF. J is TRBJ2-1 and V is TRBV10-3; 13 bases are shared with TRBD2. The assigned J gene may be wrong: the sequence end matches TRBJ2-7 better. The CDR3 contains 15 residues. Germline V CDR1 and CDR2: ENHRY, SYGVKD.

A few counts support this clonotype. Here the CDR3 DNA reads TGTGCCAGCAACAGAAATGGGGGGGAGACCCAGTACTTC. Translating gives CASNRNGGETQYF. This sequence joins TRBV12-3 or TRBV12-4 and TRBJ2-5, with D maybe TRBD2 (6 bases). This CDR3 contains 13 residues. V was clipped by 7 bases and J by 5 bases, with 14 bases between them.

This clonotype was seen ten or more times. V usage is TRBV28 and J usage is TRBJ2-7, with 10 bases identical to TRBD1. The CDR3 has 14 residues. V lost 4 bases and J lost 2; bases outside the gene matches: 2. The germline V gene has CDR1 MDHEN and CDR2 SYDVKM. CDR3 sequence (DNA): TGTGCCAGCAGTTGGGACAGGGGACCCTACGAGCAGTACTTC. Amino acid sequence: CASSWDRGPYEQYF.

The chain joins TRBV9 to TRBJ2-7, with TRBD1 as a possible D gene (6 bases). The CDR3 loop spans 15 amino acids. The germline V and J ends were trimmed by 2 bases and 4 bases, with 16 bases remaining between them. Germline CDR1 and CDR2: SGDLS and YYNGEE. The CDR3 loop reads CASSVGSLGAYEQYF. DNA of the CDR3: TGTGCCAGCAGCGTTGGCTCCCTGGGGGCTTACGAGCAGTACTTC.